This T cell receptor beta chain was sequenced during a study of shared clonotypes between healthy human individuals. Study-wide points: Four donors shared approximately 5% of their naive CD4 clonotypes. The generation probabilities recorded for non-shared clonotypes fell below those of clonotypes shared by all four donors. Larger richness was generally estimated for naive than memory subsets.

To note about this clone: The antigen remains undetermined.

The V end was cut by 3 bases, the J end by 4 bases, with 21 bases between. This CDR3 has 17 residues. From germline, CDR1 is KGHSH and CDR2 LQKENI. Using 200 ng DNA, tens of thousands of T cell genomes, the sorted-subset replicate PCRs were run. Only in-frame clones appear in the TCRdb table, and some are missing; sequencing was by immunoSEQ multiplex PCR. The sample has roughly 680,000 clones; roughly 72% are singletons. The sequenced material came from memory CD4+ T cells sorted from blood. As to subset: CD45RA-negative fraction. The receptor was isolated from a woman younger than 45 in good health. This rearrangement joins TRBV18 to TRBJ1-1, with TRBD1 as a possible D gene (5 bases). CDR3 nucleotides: TGTGCCAGCTCACCGAAGCCGGGGCCTACTCGGGGCACTGAAGCTTTCTTT. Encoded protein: CASSPKPGPTRGTEAFF.